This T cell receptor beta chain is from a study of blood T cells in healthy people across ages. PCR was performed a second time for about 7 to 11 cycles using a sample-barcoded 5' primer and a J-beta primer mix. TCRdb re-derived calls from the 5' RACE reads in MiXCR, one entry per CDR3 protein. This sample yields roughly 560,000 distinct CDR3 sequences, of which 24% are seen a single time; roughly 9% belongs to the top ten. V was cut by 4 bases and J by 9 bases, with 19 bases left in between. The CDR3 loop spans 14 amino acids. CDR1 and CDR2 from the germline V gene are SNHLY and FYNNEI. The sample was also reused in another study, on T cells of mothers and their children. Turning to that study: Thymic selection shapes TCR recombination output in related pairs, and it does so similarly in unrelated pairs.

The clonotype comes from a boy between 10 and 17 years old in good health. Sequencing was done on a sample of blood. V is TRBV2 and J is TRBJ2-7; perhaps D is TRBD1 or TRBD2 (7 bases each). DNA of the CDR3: TGTGCCAGCAGTGGGGGAATCGACAGGGAGGGGCAGTACTTC. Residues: CASSGGIDREGQYF.